Below are 11 T cell receptor beta chains sequenced from a single sample in a study of blood T cell repertoires in COVID-19. TCRdb's table, derived via immunoSEQ multiplex PCR, lists solely in-frame clones and lacks some. This table has approximately 250,000 clones, over 80% appearing once. The sequencing sample was made of peripheral blood. These receptors came from a human donor in a cohort sampled during active COVID-19.

The chain recombines TRBV18 with TRBJ2-5; D possibly corresponds to TRBD2 (6 bases). V was trimmed by 10 bases and J by 3 bases, leaving 18 bases between them. The CDR3 extends over 14 amino acids. Germline CDR1 reads KGHSH; CDR2 reads LQKENI. CDR3 sequence reads: CATTYRRAEETQYF. The CDR3 region has the DNA TGTGCCACCACGTACCGGAGGGCGGAAGAGACCCAGTACTTC.

The rearrangement uses TRBV7-9 and TRBJ2-7; 11 positions agree with TRBD1. The CDR3 extends over 15 amino acids. The trim removed 3 bases at V and 6 bases at J, leaving 7 bases unmatched. Germline lookup yields CDR1 SEHNR and CDR2 FQNEAQ (reference sequence). The CDR3 nucleotides read TGTGCCAGCAGCTTCCGGGACAGGGGGATTGGCGAGCAGTACTTC. It is translated as CASSFRDRGIGEQYF.

The CDR3 nucleotides read TGTGCCACCAGCAGAGAAAGCTGGGGCGGTGGCTACACCTTC. Its translation is CATSRESWGGGYTF. The chain couples TRBV15 to TRBJ1-2; D perhaps matches TRBD1 (5 bases). This CDR3 region has 14 residues. Germline assignment: CDR1 LNHNV and CDR2 YYDKDF (reference sequence). V shed 0 bases and J shed 7 bases, with 12 bases lying between them.

CDR3 sequence reads: CASSSSGQGKETQYF. Here the CDR3 DNA reads TGTGCCAGCAGTTCGTCTGGACAGGGGAAAGAGACCCAGTACTTC. The V gene is TRBV28, the J gene TRBJ2-5; TRBD1 agrees at 9 bases. In germline, CDR1 is MDHEN, CDR2 SYDVKM. Losses at the gene ends were 4 bases for V and 3 bases for J; bases not matched to a gene: 6. The CDR3 loop spans 15 amino acids.

The chain uses TRBV4-2 and TRBJ2-3, with D possibly being TRBD1 (6 bases). From germline, CDR1 is LGHNA and CDR2 YNFKEQ. CDR3 size: 16 residues. Trimming pared 6 bases from V and 0 bases from J, leaving 16 bases between. CDR3 loop: CASRLDRLSSTDTQYF. CDR3 DNA sequence: TGTGCCAGCAGATTGGACAGACTATCTAGCACAGATACGCAGTATTTT.

The chain links TRBV28 to TRBJ1-4, with D possibly matching TRBD1 (6 bases). From germline, CDR1 is MDHEN and CDR2 SYDVKM. The V end lost 3 bases, the J end lost 8 bases, and 16 bases lay between the germline ends. The CDR3 sequence is 15 residues long. Written as DNA, the CDR3 is TGTGCCAGCAGTTTGGGGCAGGGGTTAGGCGAAAAACTGTTTTTT. Translated: CASSLGQGLGEKLFF.

This clone was found a few times. The J gene is TRBJ1-6, the V gene TRBV11-2; 9 bases are shared with TRBD1. Germline values: CDR1 SGHAT, CDR2 FQNNGV. CDR3 length equals 14 residues. V was pared by 6 bases and J by 10 bases, with 7 bases of the junction left unmatched. The CDR3: CASRLQGAQSPLHF. The CDR3 nucleotides read TGTGCCAGCAGGTTACAGGGGGCGCAATCACCCCTCCACTTT.

The genes are TRBV5-1 and TRBJ2-5; the match to TRBD2 covers 7 bases. Germline-derived CDR1 and CDR2 are SGHRS and YFSETQ. There are 14 residues in the CDR3. V lost 5 bases to trimming and J lost 3 bases; unmatched junction nucleotides: 7. The CDR3 coding sequence is TGCGCCAGCAGAACAGCTAGCGGAGAAGAGACCCAGTACTTC. It encodes CASRTASGEETQYF.

This clone was seen more than once but under ten times. V and J are TRBV4-2 and TRBJ2-1, with D perhaps matching TRBD2 (5 bases). Trimming removed 3 bases at V and 7 bases at J, with 16 bases between. This CDR3 has 15 residues. Germline V gives CDR1 LGHNA, CDR2 YNFKEQ. The CDR3 loop is CASSHVTSAPNEQFF. DNA for the CDR3: TGTGCCAGCAGCCACGTCACTAGTGCGCCTAATGAGCAGTTCTTC.

This clone appeared once. The gene calls are TRBV30 and TRBJ2-7; a weak D match, TRBD2 (5 bases). Germline V gives CDR1 GTSNPN, CDR2 SVGIG (reference sequence). The CDR3 covers 15 residues. V lost 2 bases to trimming and J lost 4 bases, with 18 bases between them. This CDR3 is CAWSYLTGIRYEQYF. CDR3 DNA: TGTGCCTGGAGTTATCTTACGGGGATCCGGTACGAGCAGTACTTC.

This chain connects TRBV6-1 to TRBJ2-7, with TRBD2 identical over 7 bases. Germline V gene sequence: CDR1 MNHNS, CDR2 SASEGT. V trimming: 0 bases; J trimming: 4 bases; junction bases outside the gene matches: 6. The CDR3 spans 15 residues. The CDR3 loop reads CASSEAGAGLYEQYF. In DNA form, the CDR3 reads TGTGCCAGCAGTGAAGCAGGAGCGGGACTTTACGAGCAGTACTTC.